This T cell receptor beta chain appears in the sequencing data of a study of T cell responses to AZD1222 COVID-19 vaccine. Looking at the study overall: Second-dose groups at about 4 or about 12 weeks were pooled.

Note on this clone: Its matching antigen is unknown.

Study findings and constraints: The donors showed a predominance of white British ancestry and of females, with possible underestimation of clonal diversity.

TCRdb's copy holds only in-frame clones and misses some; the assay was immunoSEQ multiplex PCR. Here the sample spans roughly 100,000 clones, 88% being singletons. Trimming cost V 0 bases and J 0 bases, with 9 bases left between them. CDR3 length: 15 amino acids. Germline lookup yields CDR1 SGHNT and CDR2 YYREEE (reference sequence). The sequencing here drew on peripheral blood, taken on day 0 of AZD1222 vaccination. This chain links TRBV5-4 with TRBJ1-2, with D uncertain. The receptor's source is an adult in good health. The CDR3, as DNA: TGTGCCAGCAGCTTGGAAATCGGTTCTAACTATGGCTACACCTTC. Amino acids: CASSLEIGSNYGYTF.